This TCR beta chain was found in a study of OX40 agonist ivuxolimab in advanced cancers. Study background: The patients' treatment was ivuxolimab, an agonistic anti-OX40 (CD134) antibody.

As to this clone: Its cognate antigen is unknown.

V gave up 0 bases and J gave up 1 base, with 11 bases separating them. Germline CDR1 is SGDLS and CDR2 is YYNGEE. The CDR3 length is 15 residues. Whole-study results and caveats: Relatively little clonal expansion, among the lowest observed, appeared in partial responders at 0.1-3.0 mg/kg.

TCRdb's copy holds only in-frame clones and misses some; the assay was immunoSEQ multiplex PCR. Among tens of thousands of clones listed, approximately 90% were seen once. The TCR sequence derives from an adult with an advanced solid tumor such as melanoma, head and neck, liver or kidney cancer. The sample was CD4+ or CD8+ T cells sorted from blood, taken in a trial of the OX40 agonist ivuxolimab. The genes are TRBV9 and TRBJ2-7; possibly TRBD2 for D (6 bases). In nucleotides, the CDR3 is TGTGCCAGCAGCGTAGCTGTGGGGGGATCCTACGAGCAGTACTTC. Protein: CASSVAVGGSYEQYF. The complete variable domain, with remaining parts taken from reference TRBV9 and TRBJ2-7, reads DSGVTQTPKHLITATGQRVTLRCSPRSGDLSVYWYQQSLDQGLQFLIQYYNGEERAKGNILERFSAQQFPDLHSELNLSSLELGDSALYFCASSVAVGGSYEQYFGPGTRLTVT.